This T cell receptor (beta chain) comes out of a study of T cells in Graves' hyperthyroidism and ophthalmopathy. Germline V CDR1 and CDR2: SNHLY, FYNNEI. The CDR3 is 20 residues long. J was trimmed by 0 bases and V by 5 bases; bases with no gene match: 11. RNA transcripts were the template for amplifying TCR beta CDR3 regions. The HTBI primer set was used in a first-round RT-PCR of the TCR CDR3. MiXCR, run by TCRdb on the multiplex PCR reads, gives a single entry per CDR3 protein. The table records 500,000 to 600,000 distinct CDR3 sequences, about 20% of them present only once. Ten or more counts support this clonotype.

The chain carries TRBV2 and TRBJ2-2, with TRBD2 identical over 14 bases. The clonotype was recovered from a man aged 35 to 55 with Graves' ophthalmopathy. Sequenced input: blood. CDR3 in DNA: TGTGCCAGCAGTTTCAAGCGGACTAGCGGGGGGCTCTCGAACACCGGGGAGCTGTTTTTT. It translates to CASSFKRTSGGLSNTGELFF.